What follows are 29 T cell receptor beta chains derived from one specimen sequenced in a study of identical twins. TCRdb recomputed calls from the 5' RACE reads with MiXCR, one row per CDR3 protein. Of about 1.7 million distinct CDR3 sequences listed, less than 40% were seen once; the top ten hold more than 0.25%. Sequencing was performed on cord blood. These receptors were obtained from a newborn girl in good health.

The V and J genes are TRBV28 and TRBJ1-4; tentative D call: TRBD1 (6 bases). With 4 bases removed from V and 3 bases from J, the gap between germline ends came to 12 bases. This CDR3 contains 15 residues. Germline V gene lookup returns CDR1 MDHEN and CDR2 SYDVKM. The CDR3 loop is CASSWEGGSNEKLFF. CDR3 DNA: TGTGCCAGCAGTTGGGAAGGGGGGTCTAATGAAAAACTGTTTTTT. The full variable domain, completed using reference TRBV28 and TRBJ1-4, is DVKVTQSSRYLVKRTGEKVFLECVQDMDHENMFWYRQDPGLGLRLIYFSYDVKMKEKGDIPEGYSVSREKKERFSLILESASTNQTSMYLCASSWEGGSNEKLFFGSGTQLSVL.

This clonotype was counted only a few times. J is TRBJ2-3 and V is TRBV10-3, with D possibly TRBD2 on 6 matching bases. The CDR3 is 14 amino acids. V lost 4 bases and J 2 bases, leaving 10 bases between the germline ends. Germline V gene sequence: CDR1 ENHRY, CDR2 SYGVKD. The CDR3 nucleotides read TGTGCCATCAGTGCGGGGGACTCCACAGATACGCAGTATTTT. Translating gives CAISAGDSTDTQYF.

A few counts support this clonotype. This chain joins TRBV20-1 and TRBJ2-7; D may be TRBD1 (5 bases). The CDR3 loop spans 13 amino acids. V was shortened by 7 bases and J by 0 bases, with 13 bases between the two germline ends. Germline CDR1 is DFQATT and CDR2 is SNEGSKA (reference sequence). The CDR3 loop reads CSGGHSSSYEQYF. The CDR3 bases are TGCAGTGGTGGACATTCGAGCTCCTACGAGCAGTACTTC.

This chain links TRBV4-2 with TRBJ1-5; D may be TRBD1 (5 bases). This CDR3 has 14 amino acids. Germline-derived CDR1 and CDR2 are LGHNA and YNFKEQ. The V gene lost 0 bases and the J gene lost 7 bases, with 10 bases spanning the gap. CDR3 DNA: TGTGCCAGCAGCCAAGAGGGACCCGGACAGCCCCAGCATTTT. Translation: CASSQEGPGQPQHF.

The sample holds a few counts of this clonotype. CDR3 in amino acids: CASSAGTHSGGHNEQFF. CDR3 nucleotides: TGTGCCAGCAGTGCCGGGACACACTCTGGGGGCCACAATGAGCAGTTCTTC. V is TRBV2 and J is TRBJ2-1; D may be TRBD1 (6 bases). Per germline, CDR1 SNHLY and CDR2 FYNNEI. V lost 4 bases and J lost 5, with 21 bases in between. CDR3 size: 17 residues.

This clonotype was detected a few times. The chain combines TRBV5-6 with TRBJ2-5; the match to TRBD1 covers 8 bases. The CDR3 has 15 residues. V dropped 4 bases and J dropped 1; count of bases not matched to a gene: 6. From germline, CDR1 is SGHDT and CDR2 YYEEEE. The CDR3 spells CASSLDRVGQETQYF. In DNA, the CDR3 is TGTGCCAGCAGCCTGGACAGGGTTGGCCAAGAGACCCAGTACTTC. The whole variable domain, remainder taken from reference TRBV5-6 and TRBJ2-5, is DAGVTQSPTHLIKTRGQQVTLRCSPKSGHDTVSWYQQALGQGPQFIFQYYEEEERQRGNFPDRFSGHQFPNYSSELNVNALLLGDSALYLCASSLDRVGQETQYFGPGTRLLVL.

J is TRBJ2-1 and V is TRBV7-6, with D possibly TRBD2 on 6 matching bases. This CDR3 spans 17 amino acids. The V gene's germline CDR1 is SGHVS and CDR2 FNYEAQ. V was shortened by 1 base and J by 2 bases, with 15 bases between the two germline ends. CDR3 DNA: TGTGCCAGCAGCTTAGATGCCGGGACTCCGGCCTACAATGAGCAGTTCTTC. Amino acid sequence: CASSLDAGTPAYNEQFF.

The table lists this clonotype with a few counts. J is TRBJ2-1 and V is TRBV10-3; D gene uncertain. Trimming removed 6 bases at V and 5 bases at J, with 5 bases between. The CDR3 length is 11 residues. The germline gives CDR1 ENHRY, CDR2 SYGVKD. The chain's CDR3 is CAIRQNNEQFF. Here the CDR3 DNA reads TGTGCCATCAGACAGAACAATGAGCAGTTCTTC.

On this clonotype itself: A much larger clone is a single base away; this may be a read error. The V and J genes are TRBV4-1 and TRBJ2-5; possible D gene TRBD2, 6 bases. The CDR3 spans 12 residues. Trimming stripped 3 bases from V and 11 bases from J, with 13 bases between. Germline V CDR1 and CDR2: MGHRA, YSYEKL. The CDR3 reads CASSHDGTEQYF. DNA of the CDR3: TGCGCCAGCAGCCATGACGGGACTGAGCAGTACTTC.

The chain combines TRBV7-9 with TRBJ2-3; D unresolved. The germline gives CDR1 SEHNR, CDR2 FQNEAQ (reference sequence). CDR3 length equals 14 residues. Trimming shortened V by 0 bases and J by 2 bases, and 6 bases separated the two germline ends. The CDR3 region is CASSLAFNTDTQYF. DNA of the CDR3: TGTGCCAGCAGCTTAGCATTCAACACAGATACGCAGTATTTT.

This clonotype has more than one count but fewer than ten. The chain couples TRBV28 to TRBJ2-1, with D possibly matching TRBD1 (6 bases). In germline, CDR1 is MDHEN, CDR2 SYDVKM. The CDR3 is 14 amino acids. The V end lost 7 bases, the J end lost 0 bases, and 10 bases lay between the germline ends. DNA of the CDR3: TGTGCCAGCACCTTGGACAGCTCCTACAATGAGCAGTTCTTC. Translation: CASTLDSSYNEQFF. The full variable domain, with the rest looked up from reference TRBV28 and TRBJ2-1, is DVKVTQSSRYLVKRTGEKVFLECVQDMDHENMFWYRQDPGLGLRLIYFSYDVKMKEKGDIPEGYSVSREKKERFSLILESASTNQTSMYLCASTLDSSYNEQFFGPGTRLTVL.

This sequence joins TRBV13 and TRBJ1-1; 10 bases map to TRBD1. CDR3 length equals 17 residues. V was clipped by 0 bases and J by 3 bases; unmatched bases: 7. Germline CDR1 and CDR2: PRHDT and FYEKMQ (reference sequence). The CDR3 region is CASSLGSTGGKDTEAFF. CDR3 DNA sequence: TGTGCCAGCAGCTTAGGGTCGACAGGGGGCAAGGACACTGAAGCTTTCTTT.

CDR3 protein: CSARWRAPYNEQFF. In DNA, the CDR3 is TGCAGTGCTAGATGGAGAGCTCCCTACAATGAGCAGTTCTTC. The V and J genes are TRBV20-1 and TRBJ2-1, with unresolved D. CDR3 size: 14 residues. The V and J ends lost 2 bases and 2 bases respectively, with 10 bases between them. Germline-derived CDR1 and CDR2 are DFQATT and SNEGSKA (reference sequence).

V usage is TRBV20-1 and J usage is TRBJ1-4; perhaps TRBD1 as D (5 bases). CDR3 length equals 14 residues. Germline CDR1 DFQATT, CDR2 SNEGSKA (reference sequence). With 1 base removed from V and 6 bases from J, the gap between germline ends came to 12 bases. DNA for the CDR3: TGCAGTGCTAGAGTTCAGGGACCCTATGAAAAACTGTTTTTT. Amino acids: CSARVQGPYEKLFF.

CDR3 in amino acids: CASTRGSGRTDTQYF. The CDR3 coding sequence is TGTGCCAGCACACGGGGTAGTGGGCGCACAGATACGCAGTATTTT. V gene TRBV28 combines with J gene TRBJ2-3; D might be TRBD2 (5 bases). From germline, CDR1 is MDHEN and CDR2 SYDVKM. There are 15 residues in the CDR3. The V end was cut by 7 bases, the J end by 1 base, with 15 bases between.

This clonotype was seen only a few times. The chain links TRBV5-5 to TRBJ1-6; possibly TRBD1 for D (5 bases). CDR3 length equals 16 residues. The germline gives CDR1 SGHKS, CDR2 YYEKEE (reference sequence). The V end lost 3 bases, the J end lost 2 bases, and 12 bases lay between the germline ends. The CDR3: CASSSLGVTYNSPLHF. Written as DNA, the CDR3 is TGTGCCAGCAGCTCCCTAGGGGTTACCTATAATTCACCCCTCCACTTT.

This clonotype was seen only a few times. The rearrangement uses TRBV6-1 and TRBJ2-1; D not certain. This CDR3 is 11 amino acids long. With 2 bases removed from V and 11 bases from J, the gap between germline ends came to 7 bases. From germline, CDR1 is MNHNS and CDR2 SASEGT. CDR3 coding DNA: TGTGCCAGCAGTGAAAATCAACAGCAGTTCTTC. Translating it yields CASSENQQQFF.

This chain links TRBV27 with TRBJ2-7; D gene uncertain. The length of the CDR3 is 11 residues. Per germline, CDR1 MNHEY and CDR2 SMNVEV (reference sequence). V was pared by 3 bases and J by 12 bases, with 12 bases between. CDR3 in DNA: TGTGCCAGCAGTTTTCAAGAGACCCGGTACTTC. The encoded protein is CASSFQETRYF.

Here the CDR3 DNA reads TGCAGTGCTACTGGACAGGAGACGAACTATGGCTACACCTTC. This sequence encodes CSATGQETNYGYTF. The chain combines TRBV20-1 with TRBJ1-2; the match to TRBD1 covers 7 bases. The junction had 7 bases not matched to a gene; V was cut back by 4 bases and J by 2 bases. The CDR3 runs to 14 residues. Germline V gene data show CDR1 as DFQATT and CDR2 as SNEGSKA (reference sequence).

This clonotype was detected many times. This chain links TRBV5-1 with TRBJ1-5, with D hard to call. V lost 4 bases and J lost 3, with 8 bases in between. This CDR3 comprises 13 residues. Germline V CDR1 and CDR2: SGHRS, YFSETQ. Here the CDR3 DNA reads TGCGCCAGCAGCGAGAACCTCAATCAGCCCCAGCATTTT. Translating it yields CASSENLNQPQHF. Drawing the rest from reference TRBV5-1 and TRBJ1-5, the complete variable domain is KAGVTQTPRYLIKTRGQQVTLSCSPISGHRSVSWYQQTPGQGLQFLFEYFSETQRNKGNFPGRFSGRQFSNSRSEMNVSTLELGDSALYLCASSENLNQPQHFGDGTRLSIL.

This clonotype was observed a few times. This chain joins TRBV25-1 and TRBJ2-3, with 7 bases lining up with TRBD2. The V segment lost 3 bases and the J segment 1 base; nucleotides outside the gene matches: 4. This CDR3 is 15 amino acids long. Germline V gene lookup returns CDR1 MGHDK and CDR2 SYGVNS. The CDR3 nucleotides are TGTGCCAGCAGTGACTCAAGCGGGGGCACAGATACGCAGTATTTT. Amino acid sequence: CASSDSSGGTDTQYF.

This clonotype appeared a few times. This chain connects TRBV5-1 to TRBJ2-3; 9 bases align to TRBD2. This CDR3 is built from 14 residues. Losses at the gene ends were 5 bases for V and 5 bases for J; bases not matched to a gene: 6. Germline loops: CDR1 SGHRS, CDR2 YFSETQ. CDR3 sequence (DNA): TGCGCCAGCAGTAGCGGGGGAAGTTTAGATACGCAGTATTTT. As protein: CASSSGGSLDTQYF.

The chain carries TRBV7-9 and TRBJ1-3; 8 positions match TRBD1. Germline-derived CDR1 and CDR2 are SEHNR and FQNEAQ (reference sequence). Losses at the gene ends were 1 base for V and 3 bases for J; bases not matched to a gene: 8. This CDR3 comprises 17 residues. CDR3 nucleotide sequence: TGTGCCAGCAGCTTAGAGCCCAGGGGGCCTGTTGGAAACACCATATATTTT. Protein sequence: CASSLEPRGPVGNTIYF.

The V gene is TRBV20-1, the J gene TRBJ1-1; D is perhaps TRBD1 (5 bases). The CDR3 covers 11 residues. CDR1 and CDR2 (germline): DFQATT, SNEGSKA (reference sequence). Trimming took off 0 bases at V and 11 bases at J, with 10 bases between the two ends. CDR3 sequence: CSAREGGFAFF. The CDR3 region has the DNA TGCAGTGCTAGAGAGGGGGGTTTCGCTTTCTTT.

This chain joins TRBV12-3 or TRBV12-4 and TRBJ1-5; 9 bases are shared with TRBD1. This CDR3 contains 14 residues. Trimming cost V 6 bases and J 6 bases; bases outside gene matches: 6. The CDR3 coding sequence is TGTGCCAGCAGGCCACAGGGGGCTAGTCAGCCCCAGCATTTT. This translates into CASRPQGASQPQHF.

In its sample, this clonotype was seen a few times. This chain connects TRBV5-1 to TRBJ2-4; possibly TRBD1 for D (6 bases). The end of the DNA aligns better with TRBJ2-7, so the J call may be wrong. The germline gives CDR1 SGHRS, CDR2 YFSETQ. The CDR3 contains 14 residues. The CDR3 region has the DNA TGCGCCAGCAGCTTGACAGGGAAACTCTACGAGCAGTACTTC. Amino acid sequence: CASSLTGKLYEQYF.

A few counts support this clonotype. DNA of the CDR3: TGCAGTGCTACCACCACAGTAGCCAAAAACATTCAGTACTTC. Residues: CSATTTVAKNIQYF. The chain joins TRBV20-1 to TRBJ2-4; D remains unclear. Germline CDR1 DFQATT, CDR2 SNEGSKA (reference sequence). V lost 4 bases, J lost 0 bases, and 10 bases lay in between. This CDR3 comprises 14 residues.

Only one count was recorded for this clonotype. The rearrangement uses TRBV27 and TRBJ1-1; unclear D gene. The CDR3 spans 17 residues. V lost 5 bases, J lost 2 bases, and 21 bases lay in between. CDR1 is MNHEY and CDR2 is SMNVEV in the germline V gene (reference sequence). This CDR3 reads CASSPSPTWDFNTEAFF. The CDR3 coding sequence is TGTGCCAGCAGTCCGTCTCCCACCTGGGATTTTAACACTGAAGCTTTCTTT.

This clonotype was observed a few times. V usage is TRBV25-1 and J usage is TRBJ2-3; TRBD2 aligns across 8 bases. The CDR3 consists of 15 residues. CDR1 MGHDK and CDR2 SYGVNS come from the germline V gene. V lost 3 bases and J lost 2; bases outside the gene matches: 4. CDR3 nucleotides: TGTGCCAGCAGTGACAAAGCGGGGGTCACAGATACGCAGTATTTT. This translates into CASSDKAGVTDTQYF.